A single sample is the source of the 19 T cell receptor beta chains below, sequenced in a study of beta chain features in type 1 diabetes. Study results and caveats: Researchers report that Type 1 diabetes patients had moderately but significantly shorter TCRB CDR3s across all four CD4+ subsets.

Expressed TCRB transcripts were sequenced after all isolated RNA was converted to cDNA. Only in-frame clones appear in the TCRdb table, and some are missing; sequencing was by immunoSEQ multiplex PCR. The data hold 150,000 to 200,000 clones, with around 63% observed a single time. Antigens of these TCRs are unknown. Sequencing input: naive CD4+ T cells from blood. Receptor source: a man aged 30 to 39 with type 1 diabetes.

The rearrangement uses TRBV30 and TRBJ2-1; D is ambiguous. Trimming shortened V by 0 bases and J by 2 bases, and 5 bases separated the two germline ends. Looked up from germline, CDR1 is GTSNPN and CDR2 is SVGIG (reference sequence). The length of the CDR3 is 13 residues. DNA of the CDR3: TGTGCCTGGAGTGTCTCGGCCTACAATGAGCAGTTCTTC. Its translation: CAWSVSAYNEQFF.

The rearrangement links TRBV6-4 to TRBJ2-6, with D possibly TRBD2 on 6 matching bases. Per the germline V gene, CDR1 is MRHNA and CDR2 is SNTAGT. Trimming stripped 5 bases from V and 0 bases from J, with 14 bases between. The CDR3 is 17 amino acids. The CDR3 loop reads CASSTRGLASGANVLTF. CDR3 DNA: TGTGCCAGCAGTACCCGGGGGTTGGCCTCTGGGGCCAACGTCCTGACTTTC.

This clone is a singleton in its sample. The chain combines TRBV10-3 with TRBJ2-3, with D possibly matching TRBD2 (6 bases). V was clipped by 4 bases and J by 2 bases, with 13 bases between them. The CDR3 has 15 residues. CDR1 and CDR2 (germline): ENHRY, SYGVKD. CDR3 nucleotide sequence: TGTGCCATCAGTGGGGGGGAGCTTCCCACAGATACGCAGTATTTT. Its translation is CAISGGELPTDTQYF.

CDR3 in amino acids: CAWAQAETQYF. The CDR3 nucleotides are TGTGCCTGGGCCCAAGCGGAGACCCAGTACTTC. This rearrangement joins TRBV30 to TRBJ2-5; D gene unclear. Trimming stripped 5 bases from V and 5 bases from J, with 9 bases between. The CDR3 is made up of 11 amino acids. CDR1 and CDR2 from the germline V gene are GTSNPN and SVGIG (reference sequence). Variable domain in full (rest from reference TRBV30 and TRBJ2-5): SQTIHQWPATLVQPVGSPLSLECTVEGTSNPNLYWYRQAAGRGLQLLFYSVGIGQISSEVPQNLSASRPQDRQFILSSKKLLLSDSGFYLCAWAQAETQYFGPGTRLLVL.

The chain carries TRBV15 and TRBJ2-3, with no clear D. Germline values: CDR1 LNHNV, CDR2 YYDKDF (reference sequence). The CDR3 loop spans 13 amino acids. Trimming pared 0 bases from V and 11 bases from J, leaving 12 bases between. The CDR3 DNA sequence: TGTGCCACCAGCAGAGATCTAGAAAGCAGGCAGTATTTT. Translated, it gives CATSRDLESRQYF.

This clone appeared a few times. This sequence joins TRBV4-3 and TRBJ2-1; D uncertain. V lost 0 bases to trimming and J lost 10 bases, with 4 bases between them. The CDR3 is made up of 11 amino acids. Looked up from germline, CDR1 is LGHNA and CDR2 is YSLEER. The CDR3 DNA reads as TGCGCCAGCAGCCAAGATAAGGAGCAGTTCTTC. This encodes CASSQDKEQFF.

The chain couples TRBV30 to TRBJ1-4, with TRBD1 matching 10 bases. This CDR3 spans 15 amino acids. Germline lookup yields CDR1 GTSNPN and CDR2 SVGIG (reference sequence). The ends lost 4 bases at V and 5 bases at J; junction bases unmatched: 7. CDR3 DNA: TGTGCCTGGATACCCCTGGGACAGGGGAATGAAAAACTGTTTTTT. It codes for CAWIPLGQGNEKLFF.

CDR3 nucleotide sequence: TGCGCCAGCAGTCGCATGACATTTGGCTACACCTTC. This encodes CASSRMTFGYTF. The chain links TRBV23-1 to TRBJ1-2; D gene unclear. TRBV23-1 is reported as an ORF; its role is uncertain. The CDR3 consists of 12 residues. V was cut by 4 bases and J by 7 bases, with 10 bases left in between.

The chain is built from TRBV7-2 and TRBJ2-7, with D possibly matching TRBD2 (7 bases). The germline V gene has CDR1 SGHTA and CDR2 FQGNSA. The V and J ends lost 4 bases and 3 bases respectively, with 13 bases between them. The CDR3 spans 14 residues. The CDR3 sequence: CASSSTGGDYEQYF. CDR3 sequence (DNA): TGTGCCAGCAGCTCCACGGGGGGCGACTACGAGCAGTACTTC.

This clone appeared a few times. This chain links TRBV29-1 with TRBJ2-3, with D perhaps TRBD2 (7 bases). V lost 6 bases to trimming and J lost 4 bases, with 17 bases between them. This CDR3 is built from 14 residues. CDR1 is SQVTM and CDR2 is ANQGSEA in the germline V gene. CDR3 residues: CSVSRAGGPDTQYF. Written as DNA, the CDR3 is TGCAGCGTCTCCCGGGCCGGGGGGCCAGATACGCAGTATTTT.

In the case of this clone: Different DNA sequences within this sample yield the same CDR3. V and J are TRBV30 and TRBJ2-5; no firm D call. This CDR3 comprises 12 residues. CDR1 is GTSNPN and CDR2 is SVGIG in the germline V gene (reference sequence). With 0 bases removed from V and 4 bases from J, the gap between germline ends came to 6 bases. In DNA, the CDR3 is TGTGCCTGGAGTGTACAAGGAGAGACCCAGTACTTC. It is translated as CAWSVQGETQYF.

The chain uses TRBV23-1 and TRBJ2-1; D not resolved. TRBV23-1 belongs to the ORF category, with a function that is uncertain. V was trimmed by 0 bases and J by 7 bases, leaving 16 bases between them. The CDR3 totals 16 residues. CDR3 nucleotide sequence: TGCGCCAGCAGTCAATCTATCGACGGCCTCTGGAATGAGCAGTTCTTC. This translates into CASSQSIDGLWNEQFF.

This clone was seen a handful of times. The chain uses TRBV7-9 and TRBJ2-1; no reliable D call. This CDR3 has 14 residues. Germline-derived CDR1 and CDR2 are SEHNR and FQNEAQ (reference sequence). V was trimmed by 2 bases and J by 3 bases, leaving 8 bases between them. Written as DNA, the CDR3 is TGTGCCAGCAGCTTATCCTGGCTCTACAATGAGCAGTTCTTC. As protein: CASSLSWLYNEQFF. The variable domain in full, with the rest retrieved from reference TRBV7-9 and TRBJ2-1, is DTGVSQNPRHKITKRGQNVTFRCDPISEHNRLYWYRQTLGQGPEFLTYFQNEAQLEKSRLLSDRFSAERPKGSFSTLEIQRTEQGDSAMYLCASSLSWLYNEQFFGPGTRLTVL.

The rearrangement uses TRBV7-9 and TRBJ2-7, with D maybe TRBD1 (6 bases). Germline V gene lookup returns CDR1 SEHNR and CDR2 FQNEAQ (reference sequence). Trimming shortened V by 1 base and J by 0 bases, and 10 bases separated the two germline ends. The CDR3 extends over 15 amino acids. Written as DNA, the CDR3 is TGTGCCAGCAGCTTAGACGCGACAGGCTCCTACGAGCAGTACTTC. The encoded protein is CASSLDATGSYEQYF.

CDR3 DNA: TGCGCCAGCAGGTGGTTACAGGGGAGGAACGAGCAGTACTTC. Its protein product is CASRWLQGRNEQYF. This chain connects TRBV5-1 to TRBJ2-7; D perhaps matches TRBD1 (7 bases). The CDR3 is 14 residues long. Trimming removed 5 bases at V and 5 bases at J, with 17 bases between. The V gene's germline CDR1 is SGHRS and CDR2 YFSETQ.

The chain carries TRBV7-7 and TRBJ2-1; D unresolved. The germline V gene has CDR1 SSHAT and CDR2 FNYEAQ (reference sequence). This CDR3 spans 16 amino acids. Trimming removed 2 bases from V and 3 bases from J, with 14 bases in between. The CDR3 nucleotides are TGTGCCAGCAGCTTATCGTCCAAGGGCAGCTACAATGAGCAGTTCTTC. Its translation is CASSLSSKGSYNEQFF. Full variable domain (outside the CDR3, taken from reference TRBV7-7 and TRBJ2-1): GAGVSQSPRYKVTKRGQDVTLRCDPISSHATLYWYQQALGQGPEFLTYFNYEAQPDKSGLPSDRFSAERPEGSISTLTIQRTEQRDSAMYRCASSLSSKGSYNEQFFGPGTRLTVL.

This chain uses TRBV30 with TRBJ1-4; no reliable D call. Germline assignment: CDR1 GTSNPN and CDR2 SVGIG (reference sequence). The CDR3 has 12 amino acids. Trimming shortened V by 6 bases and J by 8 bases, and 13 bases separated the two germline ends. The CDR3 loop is CACTRAGEKLFF. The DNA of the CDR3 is TGTGCCTGTACCCGGGCCGGGGAAAAACTGTTTTTT.

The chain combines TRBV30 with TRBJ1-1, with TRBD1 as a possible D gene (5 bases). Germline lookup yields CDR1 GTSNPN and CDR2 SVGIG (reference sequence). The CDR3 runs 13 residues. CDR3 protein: CAWGGTTPYEAFF. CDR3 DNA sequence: TGTGCTTGGGGAGGGACGACTCCTTATGAAGCTTTCTTT.

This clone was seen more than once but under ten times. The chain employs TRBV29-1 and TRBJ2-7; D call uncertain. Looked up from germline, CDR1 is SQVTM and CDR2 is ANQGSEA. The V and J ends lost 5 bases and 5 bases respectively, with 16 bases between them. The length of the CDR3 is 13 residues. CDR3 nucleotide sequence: TGCAGCGTTACTGGACCCCCGGGCCACGAGCAGTACTTC. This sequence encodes CSVTGPPGHEQYF.